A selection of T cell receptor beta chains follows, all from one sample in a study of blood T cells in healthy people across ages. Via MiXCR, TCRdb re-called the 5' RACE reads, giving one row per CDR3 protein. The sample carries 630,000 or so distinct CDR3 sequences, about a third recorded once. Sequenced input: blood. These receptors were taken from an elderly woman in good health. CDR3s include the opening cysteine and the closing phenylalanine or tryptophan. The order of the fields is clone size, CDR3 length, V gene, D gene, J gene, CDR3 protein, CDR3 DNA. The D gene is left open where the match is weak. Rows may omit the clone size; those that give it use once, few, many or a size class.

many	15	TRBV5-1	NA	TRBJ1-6	CASRARSDGNSPLHF	TGCGCCAGCAGAGCAAGGTCCGATGGTAATTCACCCCTCCACTTT
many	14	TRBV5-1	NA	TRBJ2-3	CASSLGYSTDTQYF	TGCGCCAGCAGCTTGGGGTACAGCACAGATACGCAGTATTTT
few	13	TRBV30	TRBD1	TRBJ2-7	CARQTGTGYEQYF	TGTGCCCGACAAACCGGGACAGGGTACGAGCAGTACTTC
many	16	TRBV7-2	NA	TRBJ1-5	CASSLVQDYSNQPQHF	TGTGCCAGCAGCTTAGTACAGGACTATAGCAATCAGCCCCAGCATTTT
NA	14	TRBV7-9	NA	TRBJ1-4	CASSLASGAEKLFF	TGTGCCAGCAGCTTAGCGTCCGGGGCGGAAAAACTGTTTTTT
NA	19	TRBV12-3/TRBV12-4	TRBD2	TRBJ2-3	CASSLASGTSGGRSDAQYF	TGTGCCAGCAGTTTAGCTTCCGGGACTAGCGGGGGTAGATCAGATGCGCAGTATTTT
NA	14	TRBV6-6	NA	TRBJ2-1	CASSYIGRGNEQCF	TGTGCCAGCAGTTATATTGGCAGGGGCAATGAGCAGTGCTTC
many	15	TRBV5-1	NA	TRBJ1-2	CASSLRQASNYGYTF	TGCGCCAGCAGCTTACGGCAGGCCTCTAACTATGGCTACACCTTC
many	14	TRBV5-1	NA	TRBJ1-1	CASSISGVGTEAFF	TGCGCCAGCAGCATTAGTGGGGTTGGCACTGAAGCTTTCTTT
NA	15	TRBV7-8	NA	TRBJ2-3	CASTSWRDFEDTQYF	TGTGCCAGCACCAGCTGGCGGGACTTCGAAGATACGCAGTATTTT
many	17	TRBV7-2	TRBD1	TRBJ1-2	CASSLDAARGLGYGYTF	TGTGCCAGCAGCCTCGACGCCGCTAGGGGGCTGGGGTATGGCTACACCTTC
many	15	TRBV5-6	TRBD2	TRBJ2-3	CASSLGTSGGDTQYF	TGTGCCAGCAGCTTGGGGACTAGCGGGGGGGATACGCAGTATTTT
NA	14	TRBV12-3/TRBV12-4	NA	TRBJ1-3	CASSLGQPGNTTYF	TGTGCCAGCAGTTTGGGGCAACCTGGAAACACCACATATTTT
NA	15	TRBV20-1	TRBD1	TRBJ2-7	CSASARQGASYEQYF	TGCAGTGCTAGTGCTCGACAGGGGGCGTCATACGAGCAGTACTTC
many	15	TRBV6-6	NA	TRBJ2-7	CASSYATASSYEQYF	TGTGCCAGCAGTTACGCGACAGCCAGCTCCTACGAGCAGTACTTC
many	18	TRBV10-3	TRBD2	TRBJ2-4	CAISESGLAGLAKNIQYF	TGTGCCATCAGTGAGTCGGGACTAGCGGGTCTAGCCAAAAACATTCAGTACTTC
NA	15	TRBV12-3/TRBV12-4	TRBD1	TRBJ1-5	CASSPPRTGNQPQHF	TGTGCCAGCAGTCCCCCCCGGACAGGGAATCAGCCCCAGCATTTT
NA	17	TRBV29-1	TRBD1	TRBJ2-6	CSVEATGGNSGANVLTF	TGCAGCGTTGAAGCGACAGGGGGAAACTCTGGGGCCAACGTCCTGACTTTC
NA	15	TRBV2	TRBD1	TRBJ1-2	CASSSWGQFNYGCTF	TGTGCCAGCAGCTCGTGGGGACAGTTTAACTATGGCTGCACCTTC
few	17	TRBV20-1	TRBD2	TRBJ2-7	CSAHSGTSGFSSYEQYF	TGCAGTGCCCATTCCGGGACTAGCGGGTTCAGCTCCTACGAGCAGTACTTC
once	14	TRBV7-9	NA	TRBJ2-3	CASTLGGTLDTQYF	TGTGCCAGCACCCTGGGGGGCACTTTGGATACGCAGTATTTT
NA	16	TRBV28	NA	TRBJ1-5	CASSPPVQAGDQPQHF	TGTGCCAGCAGTCCGCCTGTGCAGGCGGGAGATCAGCCCCAGCATTTT
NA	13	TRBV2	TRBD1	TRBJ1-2	CASSGQGEGGYTF	TGTGCCAGCAGTGGGCAGGGGGAGGGTGGCTACACCTTC
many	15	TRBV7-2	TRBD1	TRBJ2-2	CASSPGTGGTGELFF	TGTGCCAGCAGCCCGGGGACAGGGGGGACCGGGGAGCTGTTTTTT
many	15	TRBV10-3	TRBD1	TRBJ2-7	CAINSQQGASGEQYF	TGTGCCATCAATTCCCAACAGGGGGCCTCCGGCGAGCAGTACTTC
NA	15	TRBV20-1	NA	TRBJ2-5	CSARDGRTPQETQYF	TGCAGTGCTAGAGATGGTAGGACACCCCAAGAGACCCAGTACTTC
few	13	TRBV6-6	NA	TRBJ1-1	CASLGQANTEAFF	TGTGCCAGCCTCGGCCAGGCGAACACTGAAGCTTTCTTT
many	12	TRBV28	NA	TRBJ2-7	CASWQASYEQYF	TGTGCCAGCTGGCAGGCTTCCTACGAGCAGTACTTC
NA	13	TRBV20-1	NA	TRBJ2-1	CSAPALSQNEQFF	TGCAGTGCTCCCGCTCTGAGTCAAAATGAGCAGTTCTTC
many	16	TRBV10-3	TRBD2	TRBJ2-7	CAISDPWRGAYNEQYF	TGTGCCATCAGCGATCCATGGCGGGGGGCATACAATGAGCAGTACTTC
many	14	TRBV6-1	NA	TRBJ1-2	CASSEGLVGDGYTF	TGTGCCAGCAGTGAAGGCCTAGTGGGAGATGGCTACACCTTC
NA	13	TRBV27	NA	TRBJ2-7	CASSITASREQYF	TGTGCCAGCAGTATAACCGCTAGCCGCGAGCAGTACTTC
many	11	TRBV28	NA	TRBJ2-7	CASTDEREQYF	TGTGCCAGCACCGACGAGCGCGAGCAGTACTTC
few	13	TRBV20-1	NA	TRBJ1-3	CSASSGRGNTIYF	TGCAGTGCTAGCTCAGGTAGGGGAAACACCATATATTTT
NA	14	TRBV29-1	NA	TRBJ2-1	CSVEDRKGPETQFF	TGCAGCGTTGAAGATCGGAAGGGTCCAGAGACCCAGTTCTTC
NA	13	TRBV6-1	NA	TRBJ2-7	CASSEGGRHEQYF	TGTGCCAGCAGTGAAGGAGGCAGGCACGAGCAGTACTTC
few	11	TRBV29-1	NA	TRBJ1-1	CSVGGSGEAFF	TGCAGCGTTGGCGGAAGTGGTGAAGCTTTCTTT
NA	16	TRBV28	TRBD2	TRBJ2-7	CASTAPRGGVYNEQYF	TGTGCCAGCACCGCCCCCCGGGGGGGCGTTTACAATGAGCAGTACTTC
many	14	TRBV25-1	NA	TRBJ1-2	CASSDEGGFYGYTF	TGTGCCAGCAGTGACGAAGGGGGTTTCTATGGCTACACCTTC
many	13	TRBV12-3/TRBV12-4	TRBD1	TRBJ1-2	CATAQGAYYGYTF	TGTGCCACCGCCCAGGGGGCCTACTATGGCTACACCTTC
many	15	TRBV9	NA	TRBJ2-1	CASSVGGYRANEQFF	TGTGCCAGCAGCGTAGGGGGCTACAGGGCAAATGAGCAGTTCTTC
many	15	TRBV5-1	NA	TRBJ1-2	CASSSSGGSNYGYTF	TGCGCCAGCAGCTCCTCGGGGGGTTCTAACTATGGCTACACCTTC
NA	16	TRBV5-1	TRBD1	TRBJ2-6	CASSGTGVSGANVLTF	TGCGCCAGCAGCGGGACAGGGGTATCTGGGGCCAACGTCCTGACTTTC
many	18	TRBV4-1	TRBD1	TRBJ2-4	CASSTGQGRGSSKNIQYF	TGCGCCAGCAGCACGGGACAGGGCCGGGGGAGCTCCAAAAACATTCAGTACTTC
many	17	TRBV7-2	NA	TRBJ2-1	CASSSNPAGVSNNEQFF	TGTGCCAGCAGCTCCAACCCTGCGGGCGTCTCAAACAATGAGCAGTTCTTC
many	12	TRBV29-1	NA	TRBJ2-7	CSVESDLREQYF	TGCAGCGTTGAATCGGATCTGCGGGAGCAGTACTTC
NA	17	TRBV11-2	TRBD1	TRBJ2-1	CASSILPGQGLENEQFF	TGTGCCAGCAGCATTTTACCGGGACAGGGATTGGAGAATGAGCAGTTCTTC
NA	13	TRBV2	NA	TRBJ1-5	CASSVRVAQPQHF	TGTGCCAGCAGTGTACGGGTGGCTCAGCCCCAGCATTTT
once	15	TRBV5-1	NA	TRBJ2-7	CASSPLHDQGYEQYF	TGCGCCAGCAGCCCATTGCATGACCAGGGTTACGAGCAGTACTTC
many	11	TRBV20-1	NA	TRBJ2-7	CSADRGGEQYF	TGCAGTGCCGACCGGGGCGGCGAGCAGTACTTC
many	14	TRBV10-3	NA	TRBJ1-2	CATLKRLLMDGYTF	TGTGCCACCTTAAAAAGGCTTTTAATGGATGGCTACACCTTC
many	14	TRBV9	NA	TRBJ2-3	CASSDRVGADTQYF	TGTGCCAGCAGCGACAGGGTAGGGGCAGATACGCAGTATTTT
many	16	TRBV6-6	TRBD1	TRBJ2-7	CASSDSPGQGSYEQYF	TGTGCCAGCAGCGACAGTCCGGGACAGGGTTCGTACGAGCAGTACTTC
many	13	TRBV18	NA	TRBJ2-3	CASLPPSTDTQYF	TGTGCCAGCTTACCACCTAGCACAGATACGCAGTATTTT
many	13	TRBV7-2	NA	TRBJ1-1	CASSTGQGTEAFF	TGTGCCAGCTCTACGGGCCAGGGGACTGAAGCTTTCTTT
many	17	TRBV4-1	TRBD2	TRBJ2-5	CASSPEAPSGRGETQYF	TGCGCCAGCAGCCCCGAGGCCCCTAGCGGCCGGGGGGAGACCCAGTACTTC
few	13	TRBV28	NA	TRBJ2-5	CASIRSNQETQYF	TGTGCCAGCATTAGGAGTAACCAAGAGACCCAGTACTTC
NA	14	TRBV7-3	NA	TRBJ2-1	CASSTESGQNEQFF	TGTGCCAGCAGCACAGAGTCAGGGCAGAATGAGCAGTTCTTC
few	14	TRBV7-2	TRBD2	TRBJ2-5	CASTRGGVTKTQYF	TGTGCCAGCACGCGGGGGGGCGTAACAAAGACCCAGTACTTC
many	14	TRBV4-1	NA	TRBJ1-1	CASSGGTPGTEAFF	TGCGCCAGCAGCGGCGGGACCCCGGGGACTGAAGCTTTCTTT